This T cell receptor beta chain was identified during a study of blood T cell repertoires in COVID-19. The CDR3 length is 15 residues. Germline CDR1 SNHLY, CDR2 FYNNEI. Trimming left V 11 bases short and J 3 bases short, with 21 bases between. Only in-frame clones appear in the TCRdb table, and some are missing; sequencing was by immunoSEQ multiplex PCR. Among 300,000 to 450,000 clones listed, around 87% were seen once. The sequence came from a woman aged 60-75 years with COVID-19, enrolled during active disease. The sequenced sample consisted of peripheral blood. The genes are TRBV2 and TRBJ2-3; a weak D match, TRBD2 (7 bases). Written as DNA, the CDR3 is TGTGCCGACAGGACTGACGGGGGGAGGACAGATACGCAGTATTTT. As protein: CADRTDGGRTDTQYF. Full variable domain (missing parts from reference TRBV2 and TRBJ2-3): EPEVTQTPSHQVTQMGQEVILRCVPISNHLYFYWYRQILGQKVEFLVSFYNNEISEKSEIFDDQFSVERPDGSNFTLKIRSTKLEDSAMYFCADRTDGGRTDTQYFGPGTRLTVL.